Each of the 24 T cell receptor beta chains below was sequenced from the same sample in a study of blood T cells in healthy people across ages. Primed by a sample-barcoded 5' primer and a J-beta primer mix, a second PCR proceeded for roughly 6 to 12 cycles. TCRdb redid the calling of the 5' RACE reads with MiXCR, one entry per CDR3 protein. Of fewer than 900,000 distinct CDR3 sequences listed, about 37% are singletons. The specimen was blood. These receptors came from a man aged 18 to 30 in good health.

This clonotype came up a few times. This rearrangement joins TRBV6-2 or TRBV6-3 to TRBJ2-7, with 9 positions matching TRBD1. With 5 bases clipped from V and 6 bases from J, the junction kept 17 bases outside the gene matches. CDR3 length: 17 amino acids. Germline lookup yields CDR1 MNHEY and CDR2 SVGEGT. For the CDR3, the DNA is TGTGCCAGCAGTGCGCCTCCCAGGACAGGGGCTGGATCCGAGCAGTACTTC. Its translation: CASSAPPRTGAGSEQYF.

The V call is TRBV9, the J call TRBJ2-5; tentatively, D is TRBD1 or TRBD2 (5 bases each). The DNA end favors TRBJ2-7, so the J call may be wrong. This CDR3 region has 12 residues. Germline lookup yields CDR1 SGDLS and CDR2 YYNGEE. CDR3 bases: TGTGCCAGCAGCGTAGCGGGGACCGAGCAGTACTTC. As protein: CASSVAGTEQYF.

This clonotype came up once. One junction end disagrees with the germline gene, perhaps due to a read error. The V gene is TRBV7-2, the J gene TRBJ2-1, with D perhaps TRBD1 or TRBD2 (5 bases each). This CDR3 has 14 amino acids. In germline, CDR1 is SGHTA, CDR2 FQGNSA. CDR3 DNA sequence: TGTGCTAGCAGCTTAGCCGGTGGGGACGCCCGAGGGTTCTTC. It yields the protein CASSLAGGDARGFF.

The chain employs TRBV5-5 and TRBJ2-2, with D possibly matching TRBD1 (6 bases). This CDR3 has 13 residues. The germline gives CDR1 SGHKS, CDR2 YYEKEE (reference sequence). Trimming removed 3 bases at V and 5 bases at J, with 8 bases between. The CDR3 DNA reads TGTGCCAGCAGCTCAGGACAGACCGGGGAGCTGTTTTTT. Residues: CASSSGQTGELFF.

This chain joins TRBV7-2 and TRBJ1-5, with TRBD1 as a possible D gene (5 bases). Germline lookup yields CDR1 SGHTA and CDR2 FQGNSA. V was cut by 2 bases and J by 5 bases, with 16 bases left in between. The CDR3 contains 16 residues. DNA for the CDR3: TGTGCCAGCAGCTTATTGGGGGTGGCGAGCGATCAGCCCCAGCATTTT. It translates to CASSLLGVASDQPQHF.

This clonotype was found a few times. The chain combines TRBV12-3 or TRBV12-4 with TRBJ1-5, with 7 bases matching TRBD1. This CDR3 contains 14 residues. The V segment lost 6 bases and the J segment 4 bases; nucleotides outside the gene matches: 6. The chain's CDR3 is CASSRQTGNQPQHF. The CDR3 nucleotides read TGTGCCAGCAGCCGCCAGACAGGGAATCAGCCCCAGCATTTT.

Of note for this clonotype: This may be a read error, as it is one base from a much larger clone. The J gene is TRBJ2-5, the V gene TRBV12-3 or TRBV12-4; 7 bases line up with TRBD1. The CDR3 spans 16 residues. CDR3 nucleotide sequence: TGTGCCGGCAGTTTCCAGTCACAGGGGATCCAAGAGACCCAGTACTTC. Translating gives CAGSFQSQGIQETQYF.

The J gene is TRBJ1-1, the V gene TRBV25-1; D remains ambiguous. The V and J ends lost 7 bases and 3 bases respectively, with 12 bases between them. The CDR3 loop spans 13 amino acids. CDR1 MGHDK and CDR2 SYGVNS come from the germline V gene. CDR3 protein: CASTSGIYTEAFF. CDR3 DNA sequence: TGTGCCAGCACCTCGGGGATTTACACTGAAGCTTTCTTT.

A word on this clonotype: This could be a read error, since a much larger clone is one nucleotide away. This rearrangement joins TRBV14 to TRBJ1-2; perhaps TRBD1 as D (5 bases). The germline V gene has CDR1 SGHDN and CDR2 FVKESK. CDR3 size: 13 residues. With 0 bases removed from V and 12 bases from J, the gap between germline ends came to 14 bases. CDR3 residues: CASSQDLGEGDTF. DNA of the CDR3: TGTGCCAGCAGCCAAGATCTGGGGGAGGGCGACACCTTC.

V and J are TRBV29-1 and TRBJ2-1, with D maybe TRBD2 (6 bases). Germline CDR1 is SQVTM and CDR2 is ANQGSEA. Trimming left V 5 bases short and J 2 bases short, with 16 bases between. The CDR3 loop spans 15 amino acids. The CDR3 loop is CSVSQGGIPYNEQFF. CDR3 sequence (DNA): TGCAGCGTTTCCCAAGGAGGGATACCCTACAATGAGCAGTTCTTC.

This clonotype showed up many times. The V gene is TRBV27, the J gene TRBJ2-7, with D possibly being TRBD2 (5 bases). V was shortened by 5 bases and J by 7 bases, with 12 bases between the two germline ends. The length of the CDR3 is 12 residues. Germline CDR1 and CDR2: MNHEY and SMNVEV (reference sequence). CDR3 loop: CASSRTGNEQYF. The CDR3 DNA follows: TGTGCCAGCAGTCGGACTGGCAATGAGCAGTACTTC.

V and J are TRBV4-2 and TRBJ1-1; tentatively, D is TRBD1 (6 bases). Trimming pared 4 bases from V and 3 bases from J, leaving 18 bases between. Per the germline V gene, CDR1 is LGHNA and CDR2 is YNFKEQ. The CDR3 extends over 16 amino acids. The CDR3 DNA reads TGTGCCAGCAGCCCCTCCGAGACAGGCCCATACACTGAAGCTTTCTTT. Its protein is CASSPSETGPYTEAFF.

The J gene is TRBJ2-1, the V gene TRBV5-1, with 7 bases identical to TRBD2. The trim removed 2 bases at V and 5 bases at J, leaving 4 bases unmatched. Germline V CDR1 and CDR2: SGHRS, YFSETQ. The CDR3 is 14 residues long. In DNA, the CDR3 is TGCGCCAGCAGCTTAGGGCGGGAGAACAATGAGCAGTTCTTC. Encoded protein: CASSLGRENNEQFF.

This chain connects TRBV5-4 to TRBJ2-1; 7 bases map to TRBD2. J was trimmed by 5 bases and V by 7 bases; bases with no gene match: 21. CDR3 length: 18 amino acids. CDR1 and CDR2 (germline): SGHNT, YYREEE (reference sequence). The CDR3 protein is CASGNTGTTPFWDNEQFF. The CDR3 bases are TGTGCCAGCGGGAATACCGGGACTACCCCATTTTGGGACAATGAGCAGTTCTTC.

This sequence joins TRBV18 and TRBJ2-3, with unresolved D. This CDR3 spans 13 amino acids. CDR1 is KGHSH, CDR2 LQKENI, per germline. Trimming removed 2 bases from V and 4 bases from J, with 7 bases in between. CDR3 residues: CASSPSDADTQYF. CDR3 nucleotide sequence: TGTGCCAGCTCACCAAGTGATGCAGATACGCAGTATTTT.

This clonotype was picked up a small number of times. CDR3 sequence: CSADDSEKLFF. DNA of the CDR3: TGCAGTGCTGACGATTCTGAAAAACTGTTTTTT. This chain connects TRBV20-1 to TRBJ1-4, with D hard to call. Trimming pared 5 bases from V and 7 bases from J, leaving 8 bases between. CDR1 is DFQATT and CDR2 is SNEGSKA in the germline V gene (reference sequence). This CDR3 comprises 11 residues.

The chain combines TRBV27 with TRBJ1-2; 7 bases line up with TRBD1. The CDR3 extends over 15 amino acids. V gave up 5 bases and J gave up 0 bases; unmatched junction bases: 6. Germline V gene data show CDR1 as MNHEY and CDR2 as SMNVEV (reference sequence). This CDR3 reads CASSHRDRANYGYTF. DNA of the CDR3: TGTGCCAGCAGTCATCGGGACAGAGCTAACTATGGCTACACCTTC.

The J gene is TRBJ1-5, the V gene TRBV15; D is perhaps TRBD1 (5 bases). Trimming removed 0 bases from V and 7 bases from J, with 10 bases in between. This CDR3 region has 14 residues. The germline V gene encodes CDR1 LNHNV and CDR2 YYDKDF (reference sequence). The CDR3, as DNA: TGTGCCACCAGCAGAGATAAGGGGAGCCAGCCCCAGCATTTT. This encodes CATSRDKGSQPQHF.

The chain carries TRBV12-3 or TRBV12-4 and TRBJ2-3; TRBD1 matches at 12 bases. V lost 5 bases, J lost 5 bases, and 8 bases stayed unmatched. The CDR3 sequence is 16 residues long. In DNA form, the CDR3 reads TGTGCCAGCAGTCAACCGGGACAGGGGGCCGGAGATACGCAGTATTTT. This translates into CASSQPGQGAGDTQYF.

The chain has TRBV6-5 and TRBJ2-5; TRBD1 matches 8 bases. The DNA end favors TRBJ2-7, so the J call may be wrong. The CDR3 loop spans 13 amino acids. Germline values: CDR1 MNHEY, CDR2 SVGAGI. The chain's CDR3 is CASTPDRVGEQYF. The CDR3 DNA reads as TGTGCCAGCACCCCGGACAGGGTGGGCGAGCAGTACTTC.

This clonotype occurred many times. This chain joins TRBV5-1 and TRBJ2-1; 7 nucleotides line up with TRBD1. The J segment lost 0 bases and the V segment lost 6 bases, leaving 3 bases of the junction unmatched. Germline V CDR1 and CDR2: SGHRS, YFSETQ. The CDR3 has 14 residues. The CDR3 sequence is CASTPGGSYNEQFF. CDR3 sequence (DNA): TGCGCCAGCACGCCAGGGGGCTCCTACAATGAGCAGTTCTTC.

The J gene is TRBJ2-7, the V gene TRBV11-2; a weak D match, TRBD2 (6 bases). CDR1 and CDR2 from the germline V gene are SGHAT and FQNNGV. V shed 0 bases and J shed 2 bases, with 11 bases lying between them. The CDR3 contains 15 residues. The CDR3 DNA reads as TGTGCCAGCAGCTTAGAACTAGCAGGACCCTACGAGCAGTACTTC. This encodes CASSLELAGPYEQYF.

This clonotype appeared many times. The V and J genes are TRBV6-5 and TRBJ2-6; the match to TRBD1 covers 7 bases. Germline V gene lookup returns CDR1 MNHEY and CDR2 SVGAGI. Trimming removed 0 bases from V and 3 bases from J; junction bases left unmatched: 8. The CDR3 totals 18 residues. In DNA form, the CDR3 reads TGTGCCAGCAGTTACTCGAGTAGGGGGCTAGGTGGGGCCAACGTCCTGACTTTC. Its translation is CASSYSSRGLGGANVLTF.

Comments on this clonotype: Being one base from a much bigger clone, this may be a read error. CDR3 region: CVSSLSSGSYNEQFF. DNA of the CDR3: TGTGTCAGCAGCTTATCTAGCGGCTCCTACAATGAGCAGTTCTTC. The chain employs TRBV7-2 and TRBJ2-1, with 7 bases identical to TRBD2. The CDR3 is 15 residues long. From germline, CDR1 is SGHTA and CDR2 FQGNSA.